One sample yielded the 6 T cell receptor beta chains listed below, sequenced in a study of blood T cell repertoires in COVID-19. TCRdb's copy holds only in-frame clones and misses some; the assay was immunoSEQ multiplex PCR. Among under 250,000 clones listed, more than 65% were seen once. Material for sequencing was peripheral blood. The receptors originated from a man aged 45-65 years with active or convalescent COVID-19.

This chain uses TRBV10-3 with TRBJ2-7; no reliable D call. The ends were cut back, 4 bases at V and 7 bases at J, with 14 bases in the middle. CDR3 size: 13 residues. In germline, CDR1 is ENHRY, CDR2 SYGVKD. Here the CDR3 DNA reads TGTGCCATCAGTGGGTCCGCCTACTTTGAGCAGTACTTC. Its translation is CAISGSAYFEQYF.

The genes are TRBV19 and TRBJ2-5; 9 nucleotides line up with TRBD2. V trimming: 3 bases; J trimming: 1 base; junction bases outside the gene matches: 6. Germline V gene lookup returns CDR1 LNHDA and CDR2 SQIVND (reference sequence). CDR3 length: 16 amino acids. CDR3 sequence (DNA): TGTGCCAGTAGTATCGAATTAGCGGGGGCCCAAGAGACCCAGTACTTC. Translated, it gives CASSIELAGAQETQYF.

This clone was seen more than once but under ten times. The CDR3 nucleotides are TGTGCCAGCAGCCAACTGGCTGGGAGCTGCGGCTACACCTTC. Translation gives CASSQLAGSCGYTF. This sequence joins TRBV21-1 and TRBJ1-2. TRBV21-1 is listed as a pseudogene. The CDR3 has 14 residues.

This rearrangement joins TRBV6-5 to TRBJ1-5; D is unresolved. Trimming removed 0 bases from V and 7 bases from J, with 13 bases in between. CDR3 size: 15 residues. Germline CDR1 reads MNHEY; CDR2 reads SVGAGI. The CDR3 region is CASSYSKYGKQPQHF. CDR3 nucleotides: TGTGCCAGCAGTTACTCGAAGTACGGGAAGCAGCCCCAGCATTTT.

This clone was detected a few times. This chain joins TRBV13 and TRBJ1-2; D remains ambiguous. Trimming shortened V by 4 bases and J by 8 bases, and 23 bases separated the two germline ends. CDR1 and CDR2 (germline): PRHDT, FYEKMQ (reference sequence). This CDR3 region has 16 residues. The CDR3 sequence is CASSWAGRPKFLGYTF. Written as DNA, the CDR3 is TGTGCCAGCAGCTGGGCCGGGAGACCCAAATTCTTAGGCTACACCTTC. Variable domain in full (rest from reference TRBV13 and TRBJ1-2): AAGVIQSPRHLIKEKRETATLKCYPIPRHDTVYWYQQGPGQDPQFLISFYEKMQSDKGSIPDRFSAQQFSDYHSELNMSSLELGDSALYFCASSWAGRPKFLGYTFGSGTRLTVV.

This clone appeared a few times. The gene calls are TRBV19 and TRBJ2-7; D gene ambiguous. V lost 4 bases to trimming and J lost 1 base, with 11 bases between them. Per germline, CDR1 LNHDA and CDR2 SQIVND (reference sequence). CDR3 size: 14 residues. This chain's CDR3 is CASSTHPTSYEQYF. CDR3 DNA: TGTGCCAGTAGTACCCACCCGACATCCTACGAGCAGTACTTC. Drawing the rest from reference TRBV19 and TRBJ2-7, the complete variable domain is DGGITQSPKYLFRKEGQNVTLSCEQNLNHDAMYWYRQDPGQGLRLIYYSQIVNDFQKGDIAEGYSVSREKKESFPLTVTSAQKNPTAFYLCASSTHPTSYEQYFGPGTRLTVT.